The clone carrying this T cell receptor beta chain was counted a single time. Trimming removed 3 bases at V and 6 bases at J, with 9 bases between. The V gene's germline CDR1 is WNHNN and CDR2 SYGVQD (reference sequence). The CDR3 loop spans 13 amino acids. The sample originates from a study of blood T cell repertoires in COVID-19. Overall study context: Acute and convalescent COVID-19 specimens originated in the United States, Italy and Spain. T cells, B-cell-depleted T cells, or PBMCs provided the cDNA or gDNA that served as material.

In the original processing: From reference gene primer amplification, estimates of nucleated cell counts were derived. This table comes from immunoSEQ multiplex PCR, and its TCRdb copy is limited to in-frame clones, with some not included. V and J calls and clone size are those listed in that table; D and trimming were worked out from the DNA. Here the sample spans 70,000 or so clones, roughly 80% being singletons. Source material: peripheral blood. The source is a human donor in a cohort sampled during active COVID-19. V usage is TRBV10-1 and J usage is TRBJ2-1; possibly TRBD1 for D (5 bases). CDR3 DNA sequence: TGCGCCAGCAGTGAACCAGGGCGCAATGAGCAGTTCTTC. The encoded protein is CASSEPGRNEQFF.